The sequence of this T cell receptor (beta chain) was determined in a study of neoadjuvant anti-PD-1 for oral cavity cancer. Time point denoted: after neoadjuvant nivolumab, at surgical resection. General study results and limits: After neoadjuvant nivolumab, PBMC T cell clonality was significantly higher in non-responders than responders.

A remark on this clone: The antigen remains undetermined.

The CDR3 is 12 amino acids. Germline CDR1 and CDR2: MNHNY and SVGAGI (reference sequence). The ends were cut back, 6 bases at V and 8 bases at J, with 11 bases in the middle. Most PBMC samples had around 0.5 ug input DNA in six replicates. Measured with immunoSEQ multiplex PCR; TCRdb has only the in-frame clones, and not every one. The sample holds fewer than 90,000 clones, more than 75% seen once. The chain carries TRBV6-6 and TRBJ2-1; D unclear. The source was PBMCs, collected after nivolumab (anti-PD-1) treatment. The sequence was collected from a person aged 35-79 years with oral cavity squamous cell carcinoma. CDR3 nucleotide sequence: TGTGCCAGCAGCTTGACGGCAGATGAGCAGTTCTTC. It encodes CASSLTADEQFF.